This TCR beta chain was identified during a study of shared clonotypes between healthy human individuals. The CDR3 runs to 13 residues. V lost 1 base to trimming and J lost 5 bases, with 5 bases between them. Germline V CDR1 and CDR2: SNHLY, FYNNEI. As handled by the study authors: ImmunoSEQ sequences covered only the junction and lacked quality scores; filtering therefore differed. Profiling relied on immunoSEQ multiplex PCR, and the TCRdb table lists in-frame clones only, not all of them. V and J calls and clone size are as listed in that table; D and trimming were resolved from the DNA. The data hold approximately 250,000 clones, with just over 65% observed a single time. None of the donors, who were healthy HIV-negative adults, had recently had acute infections or vaccinations.

The chain carries TRBV2 and TRBJ1-4; D unclear. The specimen sequenced was memory CD4+ T cells sorted from blood. Subset defined: CD45RA-negative fraction. This clonotype originated in a man aged 25 to 40 in good health. As DNA, the CDR3 is TGTGCCAGCAGTGAAGGGAGGAATGAAAAACTGTTTTTT. Translated: CASSEGRNEKLFF. Full variable domain (missing parts from reference TRBV2 and TRBJ1-4): EPEVTQTPSHQVTQMGQEVILRCVPISNHLYFYWYRQILGQKVEFLVSFYNNEISEKSEIFDDQFSVERPDGSNFTLKIRSTKLEDSAMYFCASSEGRNEKLFFGSGTQLSVL.